One sample yielded the 26 T cell receptor beta chains listed below, sequenced in a study of blood T cell repertoires in COVID-19. Sequencing was performed with immunoSEQ multiplex PCR; in TCRdb, only in-frame clones are kept and a portion is missing. The repertoire holds some 270,000 clones, with 85% to 90% as singletons. The sample was PBMCs or T cells enriched from blood (not recorded which). These TCRs come from a woman aged 25 to 39 with acute COVID-19.

The V and J genes are TRBV11-3 and TRBJ2-3; D perhaps matches TRBD1 (6 bases). The CDR3 loop spans 15 amino acids. V was pared by 0 bases and J by 3 bases, with 10 bases between. The germline V gene has CDR1 SGHNT and CDR2 YENEEA. The DNA of the CDR3 is TGTGCCAGCAGCTTAGAACTGGGGGCAACAGATACGCAGTATTTT. Amino acids: CASSLELGATDTQYF.

The chain uses TRBV5-1 and TRBJ1-6, with 7 bases matching TRBD1. V was clipped by 3 bases and J by 6 bases; unmatched bases: 6. From germline, CDR1 is SGHRS and CDR2 YFSETQ. This CDR3 comprises 15 residues. The CDR3 nucleotides read TGCGCCAGCAGCTCTACTACAGGGGTTAATTCACCCCTCCACTTT. Its translation is CASSSTTGVNSPLHF. The full variable domain, completed using reference TRBV5-1 and TRBJ1-6, is KAGVTQTPRYLIKTRGQQVTLSCSPISGHRSVSWYQQTPGQGLQFLFEYFSETQRNKGNFPGRFSGRQFSNSRSEMNVSTLELGDSALYLCASSSTTGVNSPLHFGNGTRLTVT.

This rearrangement joins TRBV28 to TRBJ1-4, with 7 bases matching TRBD1. The V gene end was trimmed by 6 bases and the J gene end by 8 bases; junction bases not matched to a gene: 3. Germline V gene lookup returns CDR1 MDHEN and CDR2 SYDVKM. This CDR3 has 12 residues. The CDR3 bases are TGTGCCAGCAGCAAACAGGGGGAAAAACTGTTTTTT. Its translation is CASSKQGEKLFF.

The J gene is TRBJ1-5, the V gene TRBV19, with 11 bases identical to TRBD1. Trimming cost V 7 bases and J 1 base; bases outside gene matches: 9. CDR3 length: 17 amino acids. Germline V gene data show CDR1 as LNHDA and CDR2 as SQIVND (reference sequence). The CDR3 coding sequence is TGTGCCAGTAACTCGGGACAGGGGGGACTAAGCAATCAGCCCCAGCATTTT. Its translation is CASNSGQGGLSNQPQHF. Full variable domain (outside the CDR3, taken from reference TRBV19 and TRBJ1-5): DGGITQSPKYLFRKEGQNVTLSCEQNLNHDAMYWYRQDPGQGLRLIYYSQIVNDFQKGDIAEGYSVSREKKESFPLTVTSAQKNPTAFYLCASNSGQGGLSNQPQHFGDGTRLSIL.

This clone was seen a handful of times. This rearrangement joins TRBV12-3 or TRBV12-4 to TRBJ2-1, with D possibly matching TRBD1 (5 bases). Trimming pared 7 bases from V and 5 bases from J, leaving 9 bases between. The CDR3 loop spans 12 amino acids. Here the CDR3 DNA reads TGTGCCAGCATCGCCAGGGACAATGAGCAGTTCTTC. As protein: CASIARDNEQFF.

As regards this clone: This specimen includes other DNA sequences encoding the same CDR3. The V and J genes are TRBV27 and TRBJ2-3, with 9 positions matching TRBD1. Germline V gene lookup returns CDR1 MNHEY and CDR2 SMNVEV (reference sequence). The CDR3 is made up of 16 amino acids. V shed 3 bases, J shed 0 bases, and the junction held 4 bases outside the gene matches. The CDR3 DNA is TGTGCCAGCAGTTTGGGGACAGGGACGAGCACAGATACGCAGTATTTT. Translating gives CASSLGTGTSTDTQYF.

The V gene is TRBV19, the J gene TRBJ2-2, with 10 bases that match TRBD2. The CDR3 spans 16 residues. V trimming: 1 base; J trimming: 7 bases; junction bases outside the gene matches: 6. CDR1 is LNHDA and CDR2 is SQIVND in the germline V gene (reference sequence). The CDR3: CASSIVSGRADGELFF. The DNA of the CDR3 is TGTGCCAGTAGTATAGTAAGCGGGAGGGCCGACGGGGAGCTGTTTTTT. The full variable domain, its missing parts supplied by reference TRBV19 and TRBJ2-2, is DGGITQSPKYLFRKEGQNVTLSCEQNLNHDAMYWYRQDPGQGLRLIYYSQIVNDFQKGDIAEGYSVSREKKESFPLTVTSAQKNPTAFYLCASSIVSGRADGELFFGEGSRLTVL.

The chain couples TRBV3-1 (or the pseudogene TRBV3-2) to TRBJ2-5, with D tentatively TRBD1 (5 bases). V dropped 0 bases and J dropped 4 bases, with 12 bases sitting between them. Germline assignment: CDR1 LGHDT and CDR2 YNNKEL (reference sequence). This CDR3 is built from 15 residues. In nucleotides, the CDR3 is TGTGCCAGCAGCCAAGATTTTCGGCAGGGAGAGACCCAGTACTTC. Translating it yields CASSQDFRQGETQYF.

The chain is built from TRBV6-1 and TRBJ1-5; 8 bases are shared with TRBD1. The CDR3 consists of 15 residues. In germline, CDR1 is MNHNS, CDR2 SASEGT. The trim removed 1 base at V and 2 bases at J, leaving 1 base unmatched. The CDR3 sequence is CASSEVTGGNQPQHF. CDR3 nucleotides: TGTGCCAGCAGTGAAGTGACAGGGGGCAATCAGCCCCAGCATTTT.

V gene TRBV6-5 combines with J gene TRBJ1-2, with 10 positions matching TRBD1. CDR3 length: 14 amino acids. The V gene's germline CDR1 is MNHEY and CDR2 SVGAGI. V was clipped by 2 bases and J by 7 bases; unmatched bases: 4. CDR3 in amino acids: CASSYGTGDFGYTF. The CDR3 DNA reads as TGTGCCAGCAGTTACGGGACAGGGGATTTTGGCTACACCTTC.

This clone has only a few counts. This chain connects TRBV10-3 to TRBJ1-2; D uncertain. The CDR3 sequence is 13 residues long. V was shortened by 3 bases and J by 4 bases, with 9 bases between the two germline ends. Germline V gene sequence: CDR1 ENHRY, CDR2 SYGVKD. The CDR3 loop is CAISDSGFYGYTF. CDR3 DNA sequence: TGTGCCATCAGTGACTCGGGGTTCTATGGCTACACCTTC.

This clone came up once. The chain employs TRBV7-8 and TRBJ1-5, with a possible D match to TRBD1 (5 bases). CDR3 length: 17 amino acids. V lost 5 bases, J lost 1 base, and 18 bases lay in between. Per the germline V gene, CDR1 is SGHVS and CDR2 is FQNEAQ. CDR3: CASSIVGRGGSNQPQHF. CDR3 sequence (DNA): TGTGCCAGCAGCATCGTTGGCCGGGGGGGGAGCAATCAGCCCCAGCATTTT.

The chain links TRBV5-8 to TRBJ2-3; 8 bases fit TRBD1. With V trimmed by 3 bases and J by 0 bases, 6 bases remained unmatched. CDR1 and CDR2 from the germline V gene are SGHTS and YDEGEE. The CDR3 spans 16 residues. Here the CDR3 reads CASSSGQDHSTDTQYF. In DNA form, the CDR3 reads TGTGCCAGCAGCTCGGGACAGGATCATAGCACAGATACGCAGTATTTT.

This rearrangement joins TRBV5-4 to TRBJ1-6; the D is unclear. The CDR3 is 16 amino acids. Trimming left V 3 bases short and J 10 bases short, with 20 bases between. Germline V gives CDR1 SGHNT, CDR2 YYREEE (reference sequence). The DNA for the CDR3 is TGTGCCAGCAGCTCCGCCCGGGAATCGTCTCGCTCACCCCTCCACTTT. It translates to CASSSARESSRSPLHF.

The genes are TRBV6-1 and TRBJ2-4, with D perhaps TRBD2 (6 bases). This CDR3 is built from 15 residues. CDR1 is MNHNS and CDR2 is SASEGT in the germline V gene. The V and J ends lost 0 bases and 0 bases respectively, with 6 bases between them. The CDR3 spells CASSEAGRAKNIQYF. The CDR3 nucleotides are TGTGCCAGCAGTGAAGCCGGGAGAGCCAAAAACATTCAGTACTTC.

This clone was observed once. V gene TRBV12-3 or TRBV12-4 combines with J gene TRBJ1-5; 9 nucleotides match TRBD1. V was clipped by 8 bases and J by 7 bases; unmatched bases: 6. This CDR3 is 13 amino acids long. CDR3 in amino acids: CASLQGAGQPQHF. The CDR3, as DNA: TGTGCCAGCCTACAGGGGGCAGGGCAGCCCCAGCATTTT.

The chain carries TRBV2 and TRBJ1-3, with 11 nucleotides matching TRBD1. The CDR3 loop spans 16 amino acids. Germline values: CDR1 SNHLY, CDR2 FYNNEI. V dropped 4 bases and J dropped 0; count of bases not matched to a gene: 2. The chain's CDR3 is CASSGTGGFSGNTIYF. CDR3 bases: TGTGCCAGCAGTGGGACAGGGGGCTTCTCTGGAAACACCATATATTTT.

CDR3 sequence: CASSQEDRIRGYTF. In nucleotides, the CDR3 is TGCGCCAGCAGCCAAGAAGACAGGATACGTGGCTACACCTTC. The rearrangement joins TRBV4-1 to TRBJ1-2; tentative D call: TRBD1 (6 bases). Germline V gene lookup returns CDR1 MGHRA and CDR2 YSYEKL. The CDR3 consists of 14 residues. The ends were cut back, 0 bases at V and 7 bases at J, with 12 bases in the middle.

The rearrangement uses TRBV28 and TRBJ2-6; maybe TRBD1 (6 bases). Between the trimmed V and J ends, which lost 2 bases and 0 bases, there was a span of 11 bases. CDR3 size: 17 residues. The V gene's germline CDR1 is MDHEN and CDR2 SYDVKM. CDR3 nucleotide sequence: TGTGCCAGCAGTTTAGGACAGCCTTACTCTGGGGCCAACGTCCTGACTTTC. Protein sequence: CASSLGQPYSGANVLTF.

The gene calls are TRBV5-6 and TRBJ1-3; 8 bases line up with TRBD1. This CDR3 has 15 residues. V was clipped by 0 bases and J by 4 bases; unmatched bases: 3. Germline values: CDR1 SGHDT, CDR2 YYEEEE. The CDR3 DNA is TGTGCCAGCAGCTTGGGATGGGACAGGGGAAACACCATATATTTT. Amino acid sequence: CASSLGWDRGNTIYF.

This chain uses TRBV27 with TRBJ1-1; no firm D call. The CDR3 consists of 13 residues. Trimming took 4 bases from V and 1 from J, leaving 7 bases between them. CDR1 is MNHEY, CDR2 SMNVEV, per germline (reference sequence). The CDR3 here is CASSSTQNTEAFF. In nucleotides, the CDR3 is TGTGCCAGCAGTTCAACACAGAACACTGAAGCTTTCTTT.

The gene calls are TRBV7-3 and TRBJ2-1; 12 positions match TRBD2. The CDR3 consists of 16 residues. CDR1 and CDR2 from the germline V gene are SGHTA and FQGTGA. Germline trimming cut 4 bases from V and 7 bases from J; bases unmatched to any gene: 8. CDR3 bases: TGTGCCAGCAGCTCGTATCTAGCGGGAGGGGGTAATGAGCAGTTCTTC. Its protein is CASSSYLAGGGNEQFF.

This clone appeared once. V is TRBV10-2 and J is TRBJ1-6; 7 bases align to TRBD1. CDR3 length: 15 residues. Germline CDR1 reads WSHSY; CDR2 reads SAAADI. Unmatched junction bases numbered 13, after V lost 7 bases and J lost 10 bases. The CDR3 region has the DNA TGCGCCAGCACCAGACAGGGTGAGGTTGGATCACCCCTCCACTTT. It translates to CASTRQGEVGSPLHF.

V gene TRBV5-4 combines with J gene TRBJ2-7, with 9 nucleotides matching TRBD2. The V gene end was trimmed by 5 bases and the J gene end by 1 base; junction bases not matched to a gene: 16. Germline values: CDR1 SGHNT, CDR2 YYREEE (reference sequence). This CDR3 is 18 amino acids long. CDR3 sequence (DNA): TGTGCCAGCAGTTCACAGCAGGGGGTTAGCGGGAGATCCTACGAGCAGTACTTC. It codes for CASSSQQGVSGRSYEQYF.

CDR3 in amino acids: CASSERGSSYEQYF. For the CDR3, the DNA is TGTGCCAGCAGTGAAAGAGGTAGCTCCTACGAGCAGTACTTC. V gene TRBV6-1 combines with J gene TRBJ2-7; D is uncertain. Germline CDR1 is MNHNS and CDR2 is SASEGT. V was trimmed by 2 bases and J by 0 bases, leaving 8 bases between them. CDR3 size: 14 residues.

V and J are TRBV7-2 and TRBJ2-1; 10 bases are shared with TRBD2. Germline-derived CDR1 and CDR2 are SGHTA and FQGNSA. The CDR3 extends over 15 amino acids. After removal of 2 bases from V and 9 bases from J, the junction contained 7 bases not matched to a gene. CDR3 sequence (DNA): TGTGCCAGCAGCTTAAGGCTAGCGGGAGTGACTGAGCAGTTCTTC. Translation gives CASSLRLAGVTEQFF.